These 28 T cell receptor beta chains were sequenced from one sample in a study of cytomegalovirus exposure and HLA in healthy donors. Vbeta (60) and Jbeta (13) primers were used in the PCR. The assay was immunoSEQ multiplex PCR, and TCRdb's table has in-frame clones only and misses some. In the table there are 100,000 to 150,000 clones, roughly 80% of which are singletons. The sequenced sample was PBMCs. The receptors were gathered from a woman aged 45-65 years in good health and CMV-seronegative.

J is TRBJ1-2 and V is TRBV6-1; D ambiguous. V dropped 7 bases and J dropped 2 bases, with 5 bases sitting between them. The germline V gene has CDR1 MNHNS and CDR2 SASEGT. The CDR3 runs 11 residues. The CDR3 protein is CASIQNYGYTF. As DNA, the CDR3 is TGTGCCAGCATACAGAACTATGGCTACACCTTC.

A remark on this clone: The DNA is omitted, as the CDR3 cannot be located on it reliably, and the CDR3 follows TCRdb's listing. The rearrangement links TRBV6-5 to TRBJ1-5. Germline values: CDR1 MNHEY, CDR2 SVGAGI. The CDR3 has 12 residues if both end residues are counted. CDR3 loop: CASSSSGQPQHF.

The rearrangement uses TRBV7-2 and TRBJ2-1; possibly TRBD2 for D (5 bases). The CDR3 extends over 13 amino acids. CDR1 is SGHTA and CDR2 is FQGNSA in the germline V gene. Trimming removed 5 bases at V and 8 bases at J, with 13 bases between. CDR3 nucleotide sequence: TGTGCCAGCAGCCCTCCTAGCCGGGATGAGCAGTTCTTC. This sequence encodes CASSPPSRDEQFF.

J is TRBJ1-4 and V is TRBV6-1, with D possibly TRBD1 on 6 matching bases. The germline V gene encodes CDR1 MNHNS and CDR2 SASEGT. V dropped 1 base and J dropped 6 bases, with 15 bases sitting between them. The CDR3 contains 16 residues. CDR3 amino acids: CASSEVTRGADEKLFF. In DNA form, the CDR3 reads TGTGCCAGCAGTGAAGTGACACGGGGGGCCGATGAAAAACTGTTTTTT.

This clone has a single count. This chain's CDR3 is CASSLVSGGLGYTF. The CDR3 region has the DNA TGTGCCAGCAGCTTAGTCTCAGGAGGGCTGGGCTACACCTTC. This chain uses TRBV7-9 with TRBJ1-2; D is unclear. The CDR3 covers 14 residues. Germline CDR1 SEHNR, CDR2 FQNEAQ (reference sequence). V shed 1 base and J shed 8 bases, with 14 bases lying between them.

The V and J genes are TRBV14 and TRBJ1-1, with 8 nucleotides matching TRBD1. CDR1 SGHDN and CDR2 FVKESK come from the germline V gene. Unmatched junction bases numbered 16, after V lost 4 bases and J lost 0 bases. The CDR3 loop spans 19 amino acids. The DNA of the CDR3 is TGTGCCAGCAGCCGTGAACAGGGGGGTTGGGGACTCATGAACACTGAAGCTTTCTTT. It translates to CASSREQGGWGLMNTEAFF. The whole variable domain, remainder taken from reference TRBV14 and TRBJ1-1, is EAGVTQFPSHSVIEKGQTVTLRCDPISGHDNLYWYRRVMGKEIKFLLHFVKESKQDESGMPNNRFLAERTGGTYSTLKVQPAELEDSGVYFCASSREQGGWGLMNTEAFFGQGTRLTVV.

The chain joins TRBV6-1 to TRBJ1-5, with 11 positions matching TRBD1. The length of the CDR3 is 13 residues. The germline CDR1 and CDR2 sequences are MNHNS and SASEGT. Trimming at V came to 11 bases and at J to 4 bases, leaving 4 bases not matched to a gene. CDR3 in DNA: TGTGCCGGCGGGACAGGGGGTAATCAGCCCCAGCATTTT. This gives the protein CAGGTGGNQPQHF.

This chain uses TRBV18 with TRBJ2-1, with 10 bases matching TRBD2. Per the germline V gene, CDR1 is KGHSH and CDR2 is LQKENI. The CDR3 covers 19 residues. With 0 bases clipped from V and 7 bases from J, the junction kept 15 bases outside the gene matches. The CDR3 nucleotides are TGTGCCAGCTCACCACCCCTGAGCGGGAGGGAGGGCATTCGTAATGAGCAGTTCTTC. This gives the protein CASSPPLSGREGIRNEQFF.

V is TRBV5-5 and J is TRBJ1-1; D gene unclear. The CDR3 contains 14 residues. CDR1 and CDR2 from the germline V gene are SGHKS and YYEKEE (reference sequence). The germline V and J ends were trimmed by 0 bases and 5 bases, with 11 bases remaining between them. CDR3 protein: CASSLASWRTEAFF. The CDR3 DNA sequence: TGTGCCAGCAGCTTGGCTTCCTGGAGGACTGAAGCTTTCTTT.

This sequence joins TRBV7-6 and TRBJ2-2; D is possibly TRBD1 (6 bases). This CDR3 is built from 16 residues. CDR1 SGHVS and CDR2 FNYEAQ come from the germline V gene. Trimming cost V 3 bases and J 1 base, with 12 bases left between them. Here the CDR3 reads CASSLVAGENTGELFF. The DNA of the CDR3 is TGTGCCAGCAGCTTGGTGGCAGGGGAGAACACCGGGGAGCTGTTTTTT.

This clone was picked up one time. This chain links TRBV7-9 with TRBJ2-2; 9 nucleotides align to TRBD1. This CDR3 spans 14 amino acids. Looked up from germline, CDR1 is SEHNR and CDR2 is FQNEAQ (reference sequence). J was trimmed by 1 base and V by 6 bases; bases with no gene match: 0. The CDR3 is CASRDRGNTGELFF. DNA of the CDR3: TGTGCCAGCAGGGACAGGGGGAACACCGGGGAGCTGTTTTTT.

The V and J genes are TRBV18 and TRBJ2-2; the match to TRBD1 covers 7 bases. J gave up 3 bases and V 3 bases, and 7 bases lay outside the gene matches. The CDR3 sequence is 16 residues long. The V gene's germline CDR1 is KGHSH and CDR2 LQKENI. The CDR3 DNA is TGTGCCAGCTCACCCCGACAGGGATTGGACACCGGGGAGCTGTTTTTT. It encodes CASSPRQGLDTGELFF.

The chain carries TRBV9 and TRBJ1-1, with 7 bases identical to TRBD1. This CDR3 comprises 20 residues. Trimming removed 4 bases from V and 1 base from J; junction bases left unmatched: 22. CDR1 is SGDLS, CDR2 YYNGEE, per germline. The CDR3 sequence: CASSPRTGNIGGMGNTEAFF. The CDR3 coding sequence is TGTGCCAGCAGCCCCCGGACAGGTAATATTGGCGGAATGGGGAACACTGAAGCTTTCTTT.

The gene calls are TRBV6-5 and TRBJ1-3; the match to TRBD1 covers 7 bases. J lost 4 bases, V lost 0 bases, and 3 bases had no gene match. Germline V gene sequence: CDR1 MNHEY, CDR2 SVGAGI. The CDR3 contains 15 residues. The CDR3 nucleotides are TGTGCCAGCAGTTACTCAGAGGACAGGGGAAACACCATATATTTT. As protein: CASSYSEDRGNTIYF.

The chain is built from TRBV6-1 and TRBJ1-2; 8 bases fit TRBD1. Germline V gene sequence: CDR1 MNHNS, CDR2 SASEGT. The CDR3 contains 14 residues. V dropped 6 bases and J dropped 8; count of bases not matched to a gene: 11. CDR3 protein: CASSRQTGDGGYTF. CDR3 DNA: TGTGCCAGCAGCCGTCAGACAGGGGACGGCGGCTACACCTTC.

V is TRBV9 and J is TRBJ2-7; the D is unclear. From germline, CDR1 is SGDLS and CDR2 YYNGEE. CDR3 size: 14 residues. V was trimmed by 0 bases and J by 2 bases, leaving 9 bases between them. The CDR3 sequence is CASSVGTAAYEQYF. The DNA for the CDR3 is TGTGCCAGCAGCGTAGGCACAGCAGCCTACGAGCAGTACTTC.

The chain joins TRBV9 to TRBJ2-1; no definite D call. The germline V and J ends were trimmed by 2 bases and 0 bases, with 18 bases remaining between them. This CDR3 spans 18 amino acids. Germline loops: CDR1 SGDLS, CDR2 YYNGEE. The CDR3 nucleotides read TGTGCCAGCAGCGTTGACTCCCTTTGGCCGAGCTCCTACAATGAGCAGTTCTTC. Its translation is CASSVDSLWPSSYNEQFF.

The gene calls are TRBV19 and TRBJ2-1; 7 bases are a match to TRBD2. CDR1 is LNHDA and CDR2 is SQIVND in the germline V gene (reference sequence). V lost 1 base to trimming and J lost 3 bases; unmatched junction nucleotides: 9. The CDR3 length is 17 residues. The CDR3 here is CASSIVGRGGYYNEQFF. For the CDR3, the DNA is TGTGCCAGTAGTATAGTTGGGAGGGGTGGATACTACAATGAGCAGTTCTTC.

A single count supports this clone. This chain joins TRBV30 and TRBJ1-1; D might be TRBD1 (5 bases). This CDR3 has 14 amino acids. Germline-derived CDR1 and CDR2 are GTSNPN and SVGIG (reference sequence). V was cut by 5 bases and J by 5 bases, with 18 bases left in between. CDR3 sequence reads: CAWGDGTWETEAFF. The DNA for the CDR3 is TGTGCCTGGGGGGACGGGACTTGGGAAACTGAAGCTTTCTTT.

J is TRBJ2-7 and V is TRBV6-4; 8 bases line up with TRBD1. After removal of 10 bases from V and 5 bases from J, the junction contained 16 bases not matched to a gene. The CDR3 is 15 residues long. CDR1 is MRHNA, CDR2 SNTAGT, per germline. The CDR3 is CAIPSPRTGTHEQYF. In DNA, the CDR3 is TGTGCCATTCCATCCCCCAGGACAGGGACCCACGAGCAGTACTTC.

This chain connects TRBV27 to TRBJ1-2, with D uncertain. Between the trimmed V and J ends, which lost 2 bases and 4 bases, there was a span of 11 bases. CDR3 length: 14 amino acids. Germline CDR1 and CDR2: MNHEY and SMNVEV (reference sequence). The CDR3 region has the DNA TGTGCCAGCAGTTTACTCCCGGGAGCCTATGGCTACACCTTC. Translated: CASSLLPGAYGYTF.

This clone came up a few times. The chain joins TRBV9 to TRBJ2-3; 8 nucleotides agree with TRBD1. V was pared by 1 base and J by 2 bases, with 6 bases of the junction left unmatched. The CDR3 totals 16 residues. Germline-derived CDR1 and CDR2 are SGDLS and YYNGEE. CDR3 DNA: TGTGCCAGCAGCGTATCGGGACAGGCCCTCACAGATACGCAGTATTTT. It yields the protein CASSVSGQALTDTQYF.

The chain joins TRBV12-2 to TRBJ2-2; TRBD2 is the table's D call and was not checked against the DNA. TRBV12-2 is a listed pseudogene. This CDR3 has 15 residues. Here the CDR3 DNA reads TGTGCAAGTCGCTTAGTCGGGAGGGCCGGCGGGGAGCTGTTTTTT. Its protein is CASRLVGRAGGELFF.

V and J are TRBV7-3 and TRBJ2-3, with TRBD1 matching 7 bases. CDR3 length equals 14 residues. V shed 5 bases, J shed 4 bases, and the junction held 6 bases outside the gene matches. CDR1 SGHTA and CDR2 FQGTGA come from the germline V gene. CDR3 in amino acids: CASSRDRAADTQYF. The CDR3, as DNA: TGTGCCAGCAGCCGCGACAGGGCCGCAGATACGCAGTATTTT.

V is TRBV6-4 and J is TRBJ2-3; 7 bases fit TRBD1. This CDR3 contains 14 residues. Unmatched junction bases numbered 3, after V lost 3 bases and J lost 3 bases. Germline CDR1 is MRHNA and CDR2 is SNTAGT. The CDR3 loop is CASSETGITDTQYF. CDR3 sequence (DNA): TGTGCCAGCAGTGAGACAGGGATTACAGATACGCAGTATTTT.

The gene calls are TRBV28 and TRBJ1-2; no clear D gene. The CDR3 is 14 residues long. Trimming cost V 6 bases and J 5 bases, with 16 bases left between them. The germline V gene has CDR1 MDHEN and CDR2 SYDVKM. The CDR3 region has the DNA TGTGCCAGCAGCCCGGCCGGGGTGGGTTATGGCTACACCTTC. It translates to CASSPAGVGYGYTF.

The table lists this clone with a count of one. The V gene is TRBV7-2, the J gene TRBJ2-1; 14 bases line up with TRBD2. CDR1 SGHTA and CDR2 FQGNSA come from the germline V gene. CDR3 length: 20 residues. J gave up 1 base and V 0 bases, and 8 bases lay outside the gene matches. The CDR3, as DNA: TGTGCCAGCAGCTTAGCCAGACTAGCGGGAGGGCCTGGGTCCTACAATGAGCAGTTCTTC. Amino acid sequence: CASSLARLAGGPGSYNEQFF. The full variable domain, rest sourced from reference TRBV7-2 and TRBJ2-1, is GAGVSQSPSNKVTEKGKDVELRCDPISGHTALYWYRQSLGQGLEFLIYFQGNSAPDKSGLPSDRFSAERTGGSVSTLTIQRTQQEDSAVYLCASSLARLAGGPGSYNEQFFGPGTRLTVL.

This clone has more than one count but fewer than ten. V is TRBV7-2 and J is TRBJ1-1; a weak D match, TRBD1 (5 bases). Trimming removed 1 base from V and 2 bases from J, with 8 bases in between. CDR1 SGHTA and CDR2 FQGNSA come from the germline V gene. The CDR3 totals 14 residues. The CDR3 spells CASSLEGSNTEAFF. CDR3 nucleotide sequence: TGTGCCAGCAGCTTAGAGGGGTCAAACACTGAAGCTTTCTTT.